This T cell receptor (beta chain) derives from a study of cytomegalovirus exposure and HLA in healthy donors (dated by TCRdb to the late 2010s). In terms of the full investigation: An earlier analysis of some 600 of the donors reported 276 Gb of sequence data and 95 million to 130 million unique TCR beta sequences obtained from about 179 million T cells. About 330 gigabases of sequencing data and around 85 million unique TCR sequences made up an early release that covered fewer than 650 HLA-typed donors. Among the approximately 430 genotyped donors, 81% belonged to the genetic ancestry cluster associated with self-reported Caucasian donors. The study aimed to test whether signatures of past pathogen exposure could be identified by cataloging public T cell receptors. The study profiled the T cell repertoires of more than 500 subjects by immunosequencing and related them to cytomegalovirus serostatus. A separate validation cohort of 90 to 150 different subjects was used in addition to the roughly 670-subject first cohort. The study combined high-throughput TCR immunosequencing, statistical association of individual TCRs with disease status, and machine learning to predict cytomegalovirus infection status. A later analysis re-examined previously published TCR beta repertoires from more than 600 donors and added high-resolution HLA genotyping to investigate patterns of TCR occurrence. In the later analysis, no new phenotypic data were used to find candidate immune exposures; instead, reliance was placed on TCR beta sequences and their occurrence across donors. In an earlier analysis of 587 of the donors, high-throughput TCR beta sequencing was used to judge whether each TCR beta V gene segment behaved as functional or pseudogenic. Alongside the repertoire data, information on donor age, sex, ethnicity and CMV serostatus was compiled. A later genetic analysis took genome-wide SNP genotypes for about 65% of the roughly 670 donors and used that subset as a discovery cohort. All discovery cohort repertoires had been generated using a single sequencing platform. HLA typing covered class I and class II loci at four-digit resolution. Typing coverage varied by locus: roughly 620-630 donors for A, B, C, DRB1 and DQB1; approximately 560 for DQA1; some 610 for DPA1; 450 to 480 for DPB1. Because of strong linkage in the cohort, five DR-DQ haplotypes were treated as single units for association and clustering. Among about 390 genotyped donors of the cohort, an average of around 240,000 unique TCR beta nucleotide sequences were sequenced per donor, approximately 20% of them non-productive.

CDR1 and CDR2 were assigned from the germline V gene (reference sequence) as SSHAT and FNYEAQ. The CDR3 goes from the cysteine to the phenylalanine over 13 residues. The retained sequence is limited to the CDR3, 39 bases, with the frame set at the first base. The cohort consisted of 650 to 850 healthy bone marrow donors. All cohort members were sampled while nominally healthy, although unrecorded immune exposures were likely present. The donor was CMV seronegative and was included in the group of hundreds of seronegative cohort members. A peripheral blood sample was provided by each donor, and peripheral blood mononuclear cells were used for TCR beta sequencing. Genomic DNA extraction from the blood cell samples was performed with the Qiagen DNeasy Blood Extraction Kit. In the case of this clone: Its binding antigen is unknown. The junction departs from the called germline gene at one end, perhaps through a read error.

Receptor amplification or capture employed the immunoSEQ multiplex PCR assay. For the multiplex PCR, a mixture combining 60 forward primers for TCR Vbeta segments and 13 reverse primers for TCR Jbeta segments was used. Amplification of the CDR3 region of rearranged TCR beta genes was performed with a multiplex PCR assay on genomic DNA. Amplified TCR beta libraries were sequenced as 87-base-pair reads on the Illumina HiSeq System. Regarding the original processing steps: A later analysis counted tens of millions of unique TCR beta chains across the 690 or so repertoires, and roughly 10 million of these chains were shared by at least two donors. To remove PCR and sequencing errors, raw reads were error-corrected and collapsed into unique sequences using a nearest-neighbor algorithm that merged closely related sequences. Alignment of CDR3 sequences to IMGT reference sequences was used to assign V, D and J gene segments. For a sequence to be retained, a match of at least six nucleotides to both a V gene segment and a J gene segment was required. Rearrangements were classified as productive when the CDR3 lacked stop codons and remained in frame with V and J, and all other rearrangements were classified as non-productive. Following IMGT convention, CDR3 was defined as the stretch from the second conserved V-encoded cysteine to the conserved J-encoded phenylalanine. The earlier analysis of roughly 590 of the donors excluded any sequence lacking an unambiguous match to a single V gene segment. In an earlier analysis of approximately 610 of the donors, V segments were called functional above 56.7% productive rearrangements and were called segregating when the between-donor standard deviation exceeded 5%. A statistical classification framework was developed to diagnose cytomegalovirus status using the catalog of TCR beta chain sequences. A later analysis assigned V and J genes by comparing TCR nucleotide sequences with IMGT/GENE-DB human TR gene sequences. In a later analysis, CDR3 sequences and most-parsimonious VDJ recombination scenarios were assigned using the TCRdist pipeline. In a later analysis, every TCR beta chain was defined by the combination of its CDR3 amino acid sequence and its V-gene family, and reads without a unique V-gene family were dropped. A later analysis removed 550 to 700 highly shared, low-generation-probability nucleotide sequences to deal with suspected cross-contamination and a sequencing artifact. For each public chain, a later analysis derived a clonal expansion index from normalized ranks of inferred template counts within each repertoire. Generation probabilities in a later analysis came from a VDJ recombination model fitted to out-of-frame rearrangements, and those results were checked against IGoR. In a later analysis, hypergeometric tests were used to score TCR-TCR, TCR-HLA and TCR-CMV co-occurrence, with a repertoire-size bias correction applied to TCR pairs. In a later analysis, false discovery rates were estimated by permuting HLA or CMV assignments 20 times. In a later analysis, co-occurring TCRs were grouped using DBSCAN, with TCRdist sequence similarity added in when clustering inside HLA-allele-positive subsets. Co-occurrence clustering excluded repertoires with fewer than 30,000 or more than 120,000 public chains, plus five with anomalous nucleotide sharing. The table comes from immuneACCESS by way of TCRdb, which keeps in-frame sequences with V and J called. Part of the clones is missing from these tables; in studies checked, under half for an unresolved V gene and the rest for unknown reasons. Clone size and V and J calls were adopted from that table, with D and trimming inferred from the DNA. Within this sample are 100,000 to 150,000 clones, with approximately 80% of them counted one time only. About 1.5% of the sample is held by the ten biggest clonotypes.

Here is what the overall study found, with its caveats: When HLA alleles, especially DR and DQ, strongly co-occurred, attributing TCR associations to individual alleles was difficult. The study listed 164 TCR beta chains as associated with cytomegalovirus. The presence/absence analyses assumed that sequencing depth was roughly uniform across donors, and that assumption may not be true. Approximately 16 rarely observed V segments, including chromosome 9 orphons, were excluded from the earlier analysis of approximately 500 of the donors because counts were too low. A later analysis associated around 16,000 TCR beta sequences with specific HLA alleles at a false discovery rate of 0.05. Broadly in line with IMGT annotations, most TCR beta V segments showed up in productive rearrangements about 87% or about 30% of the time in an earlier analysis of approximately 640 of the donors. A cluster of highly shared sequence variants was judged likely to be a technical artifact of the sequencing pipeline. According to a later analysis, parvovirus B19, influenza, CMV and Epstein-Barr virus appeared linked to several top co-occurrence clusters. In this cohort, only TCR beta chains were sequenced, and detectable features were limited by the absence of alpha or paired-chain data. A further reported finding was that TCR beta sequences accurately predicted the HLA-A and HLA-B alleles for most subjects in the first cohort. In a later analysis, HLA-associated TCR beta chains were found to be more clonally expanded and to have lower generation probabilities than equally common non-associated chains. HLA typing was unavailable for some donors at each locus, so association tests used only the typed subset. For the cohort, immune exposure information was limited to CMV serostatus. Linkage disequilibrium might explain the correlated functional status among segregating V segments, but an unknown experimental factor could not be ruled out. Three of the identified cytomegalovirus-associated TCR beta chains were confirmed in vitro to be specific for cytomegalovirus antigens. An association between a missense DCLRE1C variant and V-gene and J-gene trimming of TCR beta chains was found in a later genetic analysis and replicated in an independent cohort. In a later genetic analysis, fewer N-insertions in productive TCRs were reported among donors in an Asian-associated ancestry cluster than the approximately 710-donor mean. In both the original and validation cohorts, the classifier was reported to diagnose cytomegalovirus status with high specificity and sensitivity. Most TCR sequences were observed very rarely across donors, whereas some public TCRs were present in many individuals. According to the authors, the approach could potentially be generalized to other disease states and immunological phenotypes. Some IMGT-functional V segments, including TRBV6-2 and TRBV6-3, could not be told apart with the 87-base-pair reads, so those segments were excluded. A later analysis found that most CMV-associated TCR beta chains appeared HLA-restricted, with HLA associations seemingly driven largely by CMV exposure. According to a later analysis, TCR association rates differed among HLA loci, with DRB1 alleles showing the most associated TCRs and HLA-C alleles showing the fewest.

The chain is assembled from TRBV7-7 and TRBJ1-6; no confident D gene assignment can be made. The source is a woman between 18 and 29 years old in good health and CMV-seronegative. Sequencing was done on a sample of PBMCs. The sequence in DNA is TGTGCTAGCAGCACCGAGGCTGGTTCACCCCTCCACTTT. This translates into CASSTEAGSPLHF.